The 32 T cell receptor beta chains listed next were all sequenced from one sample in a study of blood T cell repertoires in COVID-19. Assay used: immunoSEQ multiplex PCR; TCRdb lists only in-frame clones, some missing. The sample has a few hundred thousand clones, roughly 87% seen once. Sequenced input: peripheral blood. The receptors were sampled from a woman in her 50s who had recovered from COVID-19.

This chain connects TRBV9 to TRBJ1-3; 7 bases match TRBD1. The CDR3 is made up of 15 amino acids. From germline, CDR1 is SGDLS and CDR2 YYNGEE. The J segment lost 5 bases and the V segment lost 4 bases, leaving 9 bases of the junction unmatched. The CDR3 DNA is TGTGCCAGCAGCCCCTGGGACAGCCAAAGAAACACCATATATTTT. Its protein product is CASSPWDSQRNTIYF.

The CDR3: CSVSTSGVPSEQYF. Written as DNA, the CDR3 is TGCAGCGTGTCAACTAGCGGGGTGCCCTCCGAGCAGTACTTC. The chain links TRBV29-1 to TRBJ2-7; TRBD2 matches 10 bases. Per germline, CDR1 SQVTM and CDR2 ANQGSEA. Trimming cost V 6 bases and J 6 bases; bases outside gene matches: 11. The CDR3 extends over 14 amino acids.

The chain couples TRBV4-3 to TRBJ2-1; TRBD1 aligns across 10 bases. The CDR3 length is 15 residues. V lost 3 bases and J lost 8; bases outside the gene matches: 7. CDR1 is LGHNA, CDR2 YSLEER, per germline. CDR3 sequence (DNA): TGCGCCAGCAGCCAGTCCGGGACAGGGGCCTATGAGCAGTTCTTC. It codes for CASSQSGTGAYEQFF.

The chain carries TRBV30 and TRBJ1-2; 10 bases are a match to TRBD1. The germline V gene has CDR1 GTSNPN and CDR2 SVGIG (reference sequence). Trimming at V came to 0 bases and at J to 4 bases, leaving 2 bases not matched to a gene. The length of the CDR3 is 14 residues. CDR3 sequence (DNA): TGTGCCTGGAGTGTCAGACAGGGGGCCTATGGCTACACCTTC. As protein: CAWSVRQGAYGYTF.

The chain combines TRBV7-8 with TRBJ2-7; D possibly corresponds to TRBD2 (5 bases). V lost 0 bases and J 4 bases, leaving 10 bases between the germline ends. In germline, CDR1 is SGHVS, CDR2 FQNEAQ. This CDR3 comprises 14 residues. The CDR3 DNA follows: TGTGCCAGCAGCTTAGCGGGCAGGACTTACGAGCAGTACTTC. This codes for CASSLAGRTYEQYF.

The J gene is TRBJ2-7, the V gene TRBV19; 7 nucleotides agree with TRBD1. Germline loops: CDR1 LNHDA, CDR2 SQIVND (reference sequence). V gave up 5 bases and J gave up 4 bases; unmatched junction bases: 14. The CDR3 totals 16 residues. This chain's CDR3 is CASSSLGTAGPYEQYF. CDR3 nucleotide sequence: TGTGCCAGTAGTTCGTTAGGGACAGCAGGACCGTACGAGCAGTACTTC.

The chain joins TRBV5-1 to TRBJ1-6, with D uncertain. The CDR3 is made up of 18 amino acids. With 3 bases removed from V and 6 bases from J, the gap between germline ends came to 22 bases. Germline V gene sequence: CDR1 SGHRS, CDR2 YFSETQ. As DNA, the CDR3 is TGCGCCAGCAGCTCAGGTGGTCCCTTGGTCGCCTCTAATTCACCCCTCCACTTT. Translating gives CASSSGGPLVASNSPLHF. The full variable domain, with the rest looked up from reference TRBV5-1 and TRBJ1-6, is KAGVTQTPRYLIKTRGQQVTLSCSPISGHRSVSWYQQTPGQGLQFLFEYFSETQRNKGNFPGRFSGRQFSNSRSEMNVSTLELGDSALYLCASSSGGPLVASNSPLHFGNGTRLTVT.

CDR3 DNA sequence: TGTGCCTTCCCGGGAGCAGGAGGAGGCTACACCTTC. Translated: CAFPGAGGGYTF. The V and J genes are TRBV30 and TRBJ1-2; no reliable D call. Looked up from germline, CDR1 is GTSNPN and CDR2 is SVGIG (reference sequence). V was trimmed by 7 bases and J by 8 bases, leaving 17 bases between them. CDR3 length equals 12 residues.

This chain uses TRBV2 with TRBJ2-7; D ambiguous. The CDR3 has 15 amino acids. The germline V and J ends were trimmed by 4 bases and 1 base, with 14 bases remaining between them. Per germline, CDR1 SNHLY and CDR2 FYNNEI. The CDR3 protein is CASSVSTFISYEQYF. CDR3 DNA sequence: TGTGCCAGCAGTGTTTCGACTTTCATTTCCTACGAGCAGTACTTC.

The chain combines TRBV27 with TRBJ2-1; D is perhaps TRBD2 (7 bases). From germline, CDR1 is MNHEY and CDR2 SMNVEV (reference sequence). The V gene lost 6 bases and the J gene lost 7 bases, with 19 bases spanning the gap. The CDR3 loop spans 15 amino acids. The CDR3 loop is CASSQEGGARNEQFF. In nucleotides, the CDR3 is TGTGCCAGCAGCCAAGAGGGGGGGGCCCGGAATGAGCAGTTCTTC.

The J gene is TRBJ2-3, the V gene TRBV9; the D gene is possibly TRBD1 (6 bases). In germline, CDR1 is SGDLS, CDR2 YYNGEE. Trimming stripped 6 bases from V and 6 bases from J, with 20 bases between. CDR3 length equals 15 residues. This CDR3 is CASTATGNYWDTQYF. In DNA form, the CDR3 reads TGTGCCAGCACCGCAACAGGGAACTATTGGGATACGCAGTATTTT.

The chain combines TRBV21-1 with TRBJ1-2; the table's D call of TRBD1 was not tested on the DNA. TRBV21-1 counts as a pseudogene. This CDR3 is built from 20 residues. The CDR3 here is CASSNTATGTGASVNYGYTF. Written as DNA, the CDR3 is TGTGCCAGCAGCAATACCGCCACCGGGACAGGGGCCTCAGTTAACTATGGCTACACCTTC.

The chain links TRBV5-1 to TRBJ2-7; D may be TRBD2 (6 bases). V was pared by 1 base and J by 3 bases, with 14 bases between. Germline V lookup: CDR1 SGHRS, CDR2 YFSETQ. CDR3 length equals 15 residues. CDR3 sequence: CASSLSGGALYEQYF. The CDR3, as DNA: TGCGCCAGCAGCTTGAGCGGAGGGGCTCTCTACGAGCAGTACTTC.

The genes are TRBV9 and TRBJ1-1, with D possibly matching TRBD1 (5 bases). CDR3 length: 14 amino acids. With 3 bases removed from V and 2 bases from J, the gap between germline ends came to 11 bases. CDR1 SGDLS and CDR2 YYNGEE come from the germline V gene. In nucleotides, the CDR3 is TGTGCCAGCAGCGCCAGCGGGGGAAACACTGAAGCTTTCTTT. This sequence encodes CASSASGGNTEAFF.

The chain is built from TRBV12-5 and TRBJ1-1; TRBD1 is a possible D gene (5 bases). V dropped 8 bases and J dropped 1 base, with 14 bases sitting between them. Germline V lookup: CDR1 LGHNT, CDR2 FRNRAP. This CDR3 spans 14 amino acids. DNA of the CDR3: TGTGCTAGTACGCGCGACAGCAAGAACACTGAAGCTTTCTTT. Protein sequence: CASTRDSKNTEAFF. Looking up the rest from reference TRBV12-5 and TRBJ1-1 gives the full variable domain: DARVTQTPRHKVTEMGQEVTMRCQPILGHNTVFWYRQTMMQGLELLAYFRNRAPLDDSGMPKDRFSAEMPDATLATLKIQPSEPRDSAVYFCASTRDSKNTEAFFGQGTRLTVV.

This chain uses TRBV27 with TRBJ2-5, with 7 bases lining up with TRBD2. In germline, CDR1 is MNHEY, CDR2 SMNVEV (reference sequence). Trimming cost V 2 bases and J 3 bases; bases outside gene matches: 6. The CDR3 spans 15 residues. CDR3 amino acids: CASSLSGTTKETQYF. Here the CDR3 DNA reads TGTGCCAGCAGTTTAAGTGGGACTACTAAAGAGACCCAGTACTTC.

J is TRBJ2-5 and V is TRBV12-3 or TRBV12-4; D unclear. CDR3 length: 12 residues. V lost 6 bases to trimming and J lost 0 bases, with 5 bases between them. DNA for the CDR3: TGTGCCAGCAGCCGGTACCAAGAGACCCAGTACTTC. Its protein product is CASSRYQETQYF.

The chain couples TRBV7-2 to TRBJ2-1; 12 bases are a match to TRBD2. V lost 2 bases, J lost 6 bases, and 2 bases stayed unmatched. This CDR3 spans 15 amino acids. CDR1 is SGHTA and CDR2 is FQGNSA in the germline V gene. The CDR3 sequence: CASSLRLAGANEQFF. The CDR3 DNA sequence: TGTGCCAGCAGCTTAAGACTAGCGGGGGCCAATGAGCAGTTCTTC.

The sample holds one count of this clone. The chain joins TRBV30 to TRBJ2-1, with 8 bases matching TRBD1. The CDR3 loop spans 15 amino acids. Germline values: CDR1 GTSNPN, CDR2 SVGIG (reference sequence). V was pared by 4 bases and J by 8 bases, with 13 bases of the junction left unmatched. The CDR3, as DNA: TGTGCCTGGAACTTTGGGGCAGGGGGCGTCTATGAGCAGTTCTTC. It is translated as CAWNFGAGGVYEQFF.

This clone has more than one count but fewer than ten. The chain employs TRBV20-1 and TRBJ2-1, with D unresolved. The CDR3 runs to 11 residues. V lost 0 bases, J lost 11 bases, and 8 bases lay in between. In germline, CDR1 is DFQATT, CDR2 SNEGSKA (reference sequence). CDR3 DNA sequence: TGCAGTGCTAGAGATGGGCCTCAGCAGTTCTTC. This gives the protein CSARDGPQQFF.

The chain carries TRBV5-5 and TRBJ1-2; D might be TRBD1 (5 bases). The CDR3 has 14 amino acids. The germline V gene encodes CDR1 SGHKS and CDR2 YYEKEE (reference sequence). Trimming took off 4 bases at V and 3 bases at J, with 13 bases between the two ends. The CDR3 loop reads CASSRGWRDYGYTF. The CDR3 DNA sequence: TGTGCCAGCAGCCGGGGGTGGAGGGACTATGGCTACACCTTC.

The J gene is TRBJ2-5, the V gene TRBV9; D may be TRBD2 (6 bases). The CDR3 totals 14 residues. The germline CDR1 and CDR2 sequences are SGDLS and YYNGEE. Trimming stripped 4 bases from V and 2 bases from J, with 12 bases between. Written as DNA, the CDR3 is TGTGCCAGCAGCCCCCAGACTAGACAAGAGACCCAGTACTTC. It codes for CASSPQTRQETQYF. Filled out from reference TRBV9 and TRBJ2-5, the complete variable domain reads DSGVTQTPKHLITATGQRVTLRCSPRSGDLSVYWYQQSLDQGLQFLIQYYNGEERAKGNILERFSAQQFPDLHSELNLSSLELGDSALYFCASSPQTRQETQYFGPGTRLLVL.

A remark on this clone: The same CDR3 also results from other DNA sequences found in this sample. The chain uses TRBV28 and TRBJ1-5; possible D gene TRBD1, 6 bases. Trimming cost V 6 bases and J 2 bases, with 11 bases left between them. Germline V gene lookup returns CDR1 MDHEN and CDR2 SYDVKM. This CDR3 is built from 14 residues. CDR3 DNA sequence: TGTGCCAGCAGCTCCGCAGGGGGCAATCAGCCCCAGCATTTT. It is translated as CASSSAGGNQPQHF.

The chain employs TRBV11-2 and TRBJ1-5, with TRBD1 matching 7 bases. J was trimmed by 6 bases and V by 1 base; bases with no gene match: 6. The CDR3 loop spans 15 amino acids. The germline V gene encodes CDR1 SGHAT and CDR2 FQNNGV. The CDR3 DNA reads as TGTGCCAGCAGCTTAGGAGGCAGGGGGGCTCAGCCCCAGCATTTT. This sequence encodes CASSLGGRGAQPQHF.

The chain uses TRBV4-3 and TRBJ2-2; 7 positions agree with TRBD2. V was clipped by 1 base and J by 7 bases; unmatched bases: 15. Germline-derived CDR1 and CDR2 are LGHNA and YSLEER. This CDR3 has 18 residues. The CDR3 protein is CASSQVHSGTTWVGELFF. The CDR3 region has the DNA TGCGCCAGCAGCCAAGTGCACAGCGGGACGACTTGGGTCGGGGAGCTGTTTTTT.

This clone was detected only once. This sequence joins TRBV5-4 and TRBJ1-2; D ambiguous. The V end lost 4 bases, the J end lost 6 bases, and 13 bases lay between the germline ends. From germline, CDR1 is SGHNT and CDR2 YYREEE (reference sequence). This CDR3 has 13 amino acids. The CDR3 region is CASSPGRGNGYTF. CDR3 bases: TGTGCCAGCAGCCCCGGACGAGGGAATGGCTACACCTTC.

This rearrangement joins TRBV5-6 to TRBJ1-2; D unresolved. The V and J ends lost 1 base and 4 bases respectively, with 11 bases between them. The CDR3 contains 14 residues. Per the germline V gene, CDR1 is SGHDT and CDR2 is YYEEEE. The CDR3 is CASSLTPPSYGYTF. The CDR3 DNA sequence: TGTGCCAGCAGCTTGACTCCGCCGAGCTATGGCTACACCTTC.

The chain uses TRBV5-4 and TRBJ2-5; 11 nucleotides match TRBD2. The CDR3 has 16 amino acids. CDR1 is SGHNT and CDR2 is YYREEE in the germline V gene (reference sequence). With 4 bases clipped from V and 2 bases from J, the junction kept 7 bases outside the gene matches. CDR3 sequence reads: CASSRTGTSGQETQYF. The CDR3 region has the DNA TGTGCCAGCAGCCGTACGGGGACTAGCGGACAAGAGACCCAGTACTTC.

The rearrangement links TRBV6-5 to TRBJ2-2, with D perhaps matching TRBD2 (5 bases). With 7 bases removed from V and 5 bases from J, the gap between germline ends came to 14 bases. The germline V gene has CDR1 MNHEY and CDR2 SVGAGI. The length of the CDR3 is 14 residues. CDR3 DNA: TGTGCCAGCATAGCGCTCCAAGGAACCGGGGAGCTGTTTTTT. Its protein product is CASIALQGTGELFF.

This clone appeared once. CDR3 sequence: CASNGGLQETQYF. The CDR3 bases are TGTGCCAGCAACGGGGGGCTCCAAGAGACCCAGTACTTC. The J gene is TRBJ2-5, the V gene TRBV28, with a weak D call TRBD2 (7 bases). Germline V gives CDR1 MDHEN, CDR2 SYDVKM. The CDR3 sequence is 13 residues long. V was trimmed by 7 bases and J by 1 base, leaving 10 bases between them.

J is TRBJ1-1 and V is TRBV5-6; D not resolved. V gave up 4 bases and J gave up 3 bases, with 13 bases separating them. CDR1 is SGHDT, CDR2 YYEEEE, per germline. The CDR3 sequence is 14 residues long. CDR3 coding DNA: TGTGCCAGCAGCCCTCAAAGGAGGGACACTGAAGCTTTCTTT. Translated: CASSPQRRDTEAFF.

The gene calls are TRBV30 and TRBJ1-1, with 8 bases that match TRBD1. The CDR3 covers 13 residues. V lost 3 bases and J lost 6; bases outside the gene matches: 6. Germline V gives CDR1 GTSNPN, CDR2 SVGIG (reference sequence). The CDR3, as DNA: TGTGCCTGGAGAGGACAGGGAGGGGCTGAAGCTTTCTTT. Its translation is CAWRGQGGAEAFF.